The 9 T cell receptor beta chains below all came from one sample that was sequenced in a study of cytomegalovirus exposure and HLA in healthy donors. PCR amplification relied on 60 Vbeta primers (plus 13 Jbeta primers). Data came from immunoSEQ multiplex PCR; TCRdb stores just in-frame clones and leaves some out. The table has 150,000 to 200,000 clones, roughly 77% seen once. Sequencing was carried out using PBMCs. These receptor sequences come from a woman aged 18-29 years in good health and CMV-seronegative.

The V call is TRBV6-5, the J call TRBJ1-4; D gene uncertain. CDR1 is MNHEY, CDR2 SVGAGI, per germline. The CDR3 has 13 amino acids. V was shortened by 5 bases and J by 1 base, with 5 bases between the two germline ends. The DNA for the CDR3 is TGTGCCAGCAGTATTCAAACTAATGAAAAACTGTTTTTT. It encodes CASSIQTNEKLFF.

The J gene is TRBJ2-2, the V gene TRBV5-4; possibly TRBD2 for D (6 bases). Trimming stripped 0 bases from V and 3 bases from J, with 12 bases between. Germline V gene lookup returns CDR1 SGHNT and CDR2 YYREEE (reference sequence). The CDR3 sequence is 16 residues long. CDR3: CASSLGSPGDTGELFF. The CDR3 region has the DNA TGTGCCAGCAGCTTGGGATCCCCGGGGGACACCGGGGAGCTGTTTTTT.

The chain uses TRBV28 and TRBJ1-6; 11 bases fit TRBD1. Trimming took 8 bases from V and 9 from J; bases not matched to a gene: 12. The germline V gene encodes CDR1 MDHEN and CDR2 SYDVKM. There are 16 residues in the CDR3. This CDR3 reads CASSKSGQGARSPLHF. The CDR3, as DNA: TGTGCCAGCTCCAAGAGCGGACAGGGGGCTCGTTCACCCCTCCACTTT.

The chain links TRBV7-6 to TRBJ1-5; D is uncertain. Trimming removed 2 bases from V and 6 bases from J, with 8 bases in between. CDR3 length: 13 residues. The germline gives CDR1 SGHVS, CDR2 FNYEAQ. The CDR3 protein is CASSLNEGQPQHF. CDR3 nucleotides: TGTGCCAGCAGCTTAAATGAGGGTCAGCCCCAGCATTTT.

This chain uses TRBV7-3 with TRBJ2-7; 8 bases match TRBD1. This CDR3 has 14 residues. V lost 5 bases, J lost 6 bases, and 9 bases stayed unmatched. Germline assignment: CDR1 SGHTA and CDR2 FQGTGA. Here the CDR3 reads CASSPPGTGSEQYF. CDR3 coding DNA: TGTGCCAGCAGCCCCCCCGGGACAGGTTCCGAGCAGTACTTC.

The chain carries TRBV5-1 and TRBJ1-4; 10 bases are shared with TRBD1. Trimming at V came to 7 bases and at J to 5 bases, leaving 5 bases not matched to a gene. Germline CDR1 SGHRS, CDR2 YFSETQ. The CDR3 loop spans 14 amino acids. The DNA for the CDR3 is TGCGCCAGCTCTGACAGGGGGCTGAATGAAAAACTGTTTTTT. Protein sequence: CASSDRGLNEKLFF.

The V call is TRBV11-2, the J call TRBJ1-2, with D tentatively TRBD1 (5 bases). Germline-derived CDR1 and CDR2 are SGHAT and FQNNGV. V was clipped by 5 bases and J by 2 bases, with 9 bases between them. This CDR3 comprises 13 residues. CDR3 sequence: CASSLDSNYGYTF. DNA for the CDR3: TGTGCCAGCAGCCTCGACAGCAACTATGGCTACACCTTC.

As regards this clone: At one boundary the junction diverges from the germline segment, which might be a read error. This chain links TRBV19 with TRBJ2-7; D may be TRBD1 (5 bases). CDR3 length: 8 residues. Germline loops: CDR1 LNHDA, CDR2 SQIVND (reference sequence). CDR3 DNA sequence: TGTGCCACGCGTGCAGGGCACTTC. Translated: CATRAGHF.

The chain employs TRBV25-1 and TRBJ2-5; the D gene is possibly TRBD1 (6 bases). Looked up from germline, CDR1 is MGHDK and CDR2 is SYGVNS. With 3 bases removed from V and 5 bases from J, the gap between germline ends came to 13 bases. The CDR3 length is 14 residues. CDR3 sequence: CASSELGAWETQYF. In DNA form, the CDR3 reads TGTGCCAGCAGTGAGTTGGGGGCTTGGGAGACCCAGTACTTC. The whole variable domain, remainder taken from reference TRBV25-1 and TRBJ2-5, is EADIYQTPRYLVIGTGKKITLECSQTMGHDKMYWYQQDPGMELHLIHYSYGVNSTEKGDLSSESTVSRIRTEHFPLTLESARPSHTSQYLCASSELGAWETQYFGPGTRLLVL.